The 9 T cell receptor beta chains below were found in one sample sequenced in a study of cytomegalovirus exposure and HLA in healthy donors. PCR used 60 Vbeta primers and 13 Jbeta primers. Libraries were prepared by immunoSEQ multiplex PCR; TCRdb keeps only in-frame clonotypes and omits some of them. This sample has about 300,000 clones, with 86% found just once. The sequenced sample was PBMCs. Receptors originate from a man aged 40-55 years in good health and CMV-seropositive.

V is TRBV11-1 and J is TRBJ2-1, with TRBD2 matching over 8 bases. This CDR3 contains 14 residues. Trimming cost V 4 bases and J 4 bases; bases outside gene matches: 3. In germline, CDR1 is SGHAT, CDR2 FQDESV (reference sequence). CDR3 in DNA: TGTGCCAGCAGCTCCGGGACTAGATACAATGAGCAGTTCTTC. Amino acids: CASSSGTRYNEQFF.

This clone was seen once. The chain is built from TRBV19 and TRBJ2-7; a possible D gene is TRBD2 (5 bases). The length of the CDR3 is 16 residues. Trimming left V 4 bases short and J 4 bases short, with 20 bases between. In germline, CDR1 is LNHDA, CDR2 SQIVND (reference sequence). The CDR3 sequence: CASSSRRITGFYEQYF. Here the CDR3 DNA reads TGTGCCAGTAGTAGCAGACGGATTACGGGGTTTTACGAGCAGTACTTC.

The chain has TRBV2 and TRBJ1-4; 7 bases map to TRBD1. Germline V gene data show CDR1 as SNHLY and CDR2 as FYNNEI. V trimming: 6 bases; J trimming: 6 bases; junction bases outside the gene matches: 10. The CDR3 covers 15 residues. The CDR3 DNA follows: TGTGCCAGCAGCCGACAGGGCATCCGATATGAAAAACTGTTTTTT. Protein sequence: CASSRQGIRYEKLFF.

In its sample, this clone was seen a few times. This chain connects TRBV25-1 to TRBJ1-1; the match to TRBD1 covers 9 bases. Germline lookup yields CDR1 MGHDK and CDR2 SYGVNS. V gave up 10 bases and J gave up 0 bases; unmatched junction bases: 6. The CDR3 loop spans 14 amino acids. The CDR3 coding sequence is TGTGCCACCCAGGACAGGGGAATGAACACTGAAGCTTTCTTT. Encoded protein: CATQDRGMNTEAFF.

The gene calls are TRBV5-1 and TRBJ2-5, with TRBD2 matching over 7 bases. The CDR3 is made up of 16 amino acids. J was trimmed by 5 bases and V by 4 bases; bases with no gene match: 14. Germline assignment: CDR1 SGHRS and CDR2 YFSETQ. CDR3 region: CASSLDVAGAGETQYF. The CDR3 DNA reads as TGCGCCAGCAGCCTAGATGTTGCGGGAGCGGGGGAGACCCAGTACTTC.

The table lists this clone with a count of one. The chain combines TRBV28 with TRBJ2-5; a weak D match, TRBD2 (6 bases). The CDR3 runs to 14 residues. Between the trimmed V and J ends, which lost 7 bases and 2 bases, there was a span of 14 bases. The V gene's germline CDR1 is MDHEN and CDR2 SYDVKM. The CDR3 bases are TGTGCCAGCAATCCTAGGAGGGGTCAAGAGACCCAGTACTTC. Amino acid sequence: CASNPRRGQETQYF.

The rearrangement links TRBV2 to TRBJ2-1; 10 bases map to TRBD1. CDR1 and CDR2 (germline): SNHLY, FYNNEI. Trimming took 7 bases from V and 8 from J; bases not matched to a gene: 8. This CDR3 region has 14 residues. CDR3: CASNDRGRLYEQFF. CDR3 DNA: TGTGCCAGCAATGACAGGGGGCGGTTGTATGAGCAGTTCTTC.

With regard to this clone: An end of the junction differs from the germline gene, which may be a read error. Other DNA sequences in this sample translate to the same CDR3. This chain connects TRBV19 to TRBJ1-1; D uncertain. Germline values: CDR1 LNHDA, CDR2 SQIVND (reference sequence). The CDR3 runs to 16 residues. In DNA, the CDR3 is TGCGCCAGTAGTATAGATCTCGGCCCGGAGGTCACTGAAGCTTTCTTT. Protein sequence: CASSIDLGPEVTEAFF.

This clone was detected only once. This chain links TRBV7-2 with TRBJ2-1; TRBD2 matches 7 bases. This CDR3 has 18 amino acids. After removal of 5 bases from V and 7 bases from J, the junction contained 20 bases not matched to a gene. CDR1 is SGHTA, CDR2 FQGNSA, per germline. CDR3 nucleotides: TGTGCCAGCAGCCGTGCCTCCTTAGCGGGTGGGGGAAGAAATGAGCAGTTCTTC. Protein sequence: CASSRASLAGGGRNEQFF.